What follows are 8 T cell receptor beta chains derived from one specimen sequenced in a study of CD8 T cells in ankylosing spondylitis. Study-level results: Typical of ankylosing spondylitis blood, it appeared, was a TCR beta motif of eight highly homologous variants.

MiXCR was run by TCRdb on the 5' RACE reads, yielding one entry per CDR3 protein. The sample records about 480,000 distinct CDR3 sequences, roughly a sixth being singletons. Which antigens these TCRs recognize remains unknown. The sample taken for sequencing was blood, either unsorted or a sorted T cell fraction (not recorded which). These receptors originate from a male donor with ankylosing spondylitis.

This chain joins TRBV20-1 and TRBJ2-1, with TRBD2 identical over 9 bases. Per the germline V gene, CDR1 is DFQATT and CDR2 is SNEGSKA (reference sequence). The length of the CDR3 is 17 residues. V shed 3 bases and J 3 bases; nucleotides not matched to a gene: 12. CDR3 coding DNA: TGCAGTGCTAGGAGTAGCGGGGGTGCTTCCTTCTACAATGAGCAGTTCTTC. Its translation: CSARSSGGASFYNEQFF.

DNA of the CDR3: TGCAGTGGTTCAACCCTTCAGGGGTACACCTTC. This gives the protein CSGSTLQGYTF. The chain is built from TRBV20-1 and TRBJ1-2; D possibly corresponds to TRBD1 (6 bases). The CDR3 runs 11 residues. CDR1 and CDR2 from the germline V gene are DFQATT and SNEGSKA (reference sequence). Trimming pared 7 bases from V and 11 bases from J, leaving 17 bases between.

This chain connects TRBV11-1 to TRBJ1-6; D remains unclear. The CDR3 contains 16 residues. CDR1 and CDR2 (germline): SGHAT, FQDESV (reference sequence). V lost 4 bases and J 0 bases, leaving 10 bases between the germline ends. CDR3 sequence reads: CASSSSFTSYNSPLHF. The CDR3 DNA is TGTGCCAGCAGCTCCTCGTTTACCTCCTATAATTCACCCCTCCACTTT.

V usage is TRBV5-6 and J usage is TRBJ2-2; no firm D call. The ends were cut back, 3 bases at V and 7 bases at J, with 16 bases in the middle. In germline, CDR1 is SGHDT, CDR2 YYEEEE. This CDR3 has 15 residues. The DNA for the CDR3 is TGTGCCAGCAGCTCTCGGACCCGGCCGGACGGGGAGCTGTTTTTT. Its translation: CASSSRTRPDGELFF.

The sample holds a few counts of this clonotype. The V call is TRBV28, the J call TRBJ2-5; no clear D. Trimming left V 5 bases short and J 3 bases short, with 10 bases between. The germline V gene has CDR1 MDHEN and CDR2 SYDVKM. The CDR3 is 13 residues long. The CDR3 DNA is TGTGCCAGCAGTGACTCAGTGGAAGAGACCCAGTACTTC. It translates to CASSDSVEETQYF.

This clonotype was counted ten times or more. The CDR3 DNA reads as TGTGCCAGCAGCTGGGCCATGAAGTGGTTCTCCTACGAGCAGTACTTC. As protein: CASSWAMKWFSYEQYF. This sequence joins TRBV7-4 and TRBJ2-7; D is unresolved. CDR3 length: 16 amino acids. Germline lookup yields CDR1 SGHVT and CDR2 SQSDAQ. Trimming shortened V by 4 bases and J by 0 bases, and 16 bases separated the two germline ends.

This clonotype was detected a few times. The chain recombines TRBV12-3 or TRBV12-4 with TRBJ1-1, with 8 nucleotides matching TRBD1. V was clipped by 6 bases and J by 4 bases; unmatched bases: 10. CDR3 length: 15 residues. This CDR3 reads CASSFRGQGRTEAFF. The CDR3 DNA reads as TGTGCCAGCAGCTTCCGTGGACAGGGACGCACTGAAGCTTTCTTT.

This clonotype was seen a handful of times. The chain has TRBV7-2 and TRBJ2-2, with TRBD1 matching 7 bases. Germline CDR1 reads SGHTA; CDR2 reads FQGNSA. V was pared by 5 bases and J by 5 bases, with 5 bases of the junction left unmatched. The CDR3 consists of 14 residues. CDR3 in amino acids: CASSRDSRTGELFF. CDR3 nucleotides: TGTGCCAGCAGCAGGGACAGTCGGACCGGGGAGCTGTTTTTT.